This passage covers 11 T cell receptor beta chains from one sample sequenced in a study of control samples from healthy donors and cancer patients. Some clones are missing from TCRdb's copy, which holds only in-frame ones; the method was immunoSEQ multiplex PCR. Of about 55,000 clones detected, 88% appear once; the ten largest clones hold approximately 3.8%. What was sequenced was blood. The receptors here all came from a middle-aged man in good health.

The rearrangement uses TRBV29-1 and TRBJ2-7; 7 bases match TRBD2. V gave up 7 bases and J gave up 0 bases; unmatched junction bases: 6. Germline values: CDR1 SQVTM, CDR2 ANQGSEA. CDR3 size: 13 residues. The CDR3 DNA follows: TGCAGCGCCACCCTAGCGGACTCCTACGAGCAGTACTTC. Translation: CSATLADSYEQYF.

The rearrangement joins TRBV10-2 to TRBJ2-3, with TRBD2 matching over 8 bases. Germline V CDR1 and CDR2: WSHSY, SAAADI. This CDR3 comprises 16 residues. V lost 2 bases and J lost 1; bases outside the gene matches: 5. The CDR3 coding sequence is TGCGCCAGCAGTGAGCAGGGTAGCGGGGGCACAGATACGCAGTATTTT. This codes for CASSEQGSGGTDTQYF.

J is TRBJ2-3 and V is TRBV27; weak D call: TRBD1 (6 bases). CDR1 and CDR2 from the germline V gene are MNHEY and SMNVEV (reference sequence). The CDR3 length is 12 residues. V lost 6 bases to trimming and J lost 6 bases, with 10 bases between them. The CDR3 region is CASSTQGDTQYF. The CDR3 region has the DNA TGTGCCAGCAGCACGCAGGGGGATACGCAGTATTTT.

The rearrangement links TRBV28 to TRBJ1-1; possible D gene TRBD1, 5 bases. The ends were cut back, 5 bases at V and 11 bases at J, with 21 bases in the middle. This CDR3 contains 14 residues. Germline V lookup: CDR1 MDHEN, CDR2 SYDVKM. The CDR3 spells CASSTRVNQDRAFF. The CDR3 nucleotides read TGTGCCAGCAGTACCAGGGTAAACCAAGATAGGGCTTTCTTT.

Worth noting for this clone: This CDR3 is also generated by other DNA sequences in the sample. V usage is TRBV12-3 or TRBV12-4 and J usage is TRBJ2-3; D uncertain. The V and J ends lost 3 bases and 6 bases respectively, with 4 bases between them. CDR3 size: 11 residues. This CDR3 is CASSFEDTQYF. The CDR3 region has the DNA TGTGCCAGCAGTTTTGAGGATACGCAGTATTTT.

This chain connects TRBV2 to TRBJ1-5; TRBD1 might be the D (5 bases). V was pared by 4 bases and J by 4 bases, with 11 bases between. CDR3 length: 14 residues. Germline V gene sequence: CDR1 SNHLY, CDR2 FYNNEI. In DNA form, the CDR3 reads TGTGCCAGCAGTGTATCGGGGGTTAATCAGCCCCAGCATTTT. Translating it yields CASSVSGVNQPQHF. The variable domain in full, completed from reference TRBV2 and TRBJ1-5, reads EPEVTQTPSHQVTQMGQEVILRCVPISNHLYFYWYRQILGQKVEFLVSFYNNEISEKSEIFDDQFSVERPDGSNFTLKIRSTKLEDSAMYFCASSVSGVNQPQHFGDGTRLSIL.

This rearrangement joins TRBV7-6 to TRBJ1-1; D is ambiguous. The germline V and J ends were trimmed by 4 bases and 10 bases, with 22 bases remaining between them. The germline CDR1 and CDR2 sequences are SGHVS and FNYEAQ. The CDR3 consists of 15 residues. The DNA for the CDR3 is TGTGCCAGCAGCTCAAGCCCATTAACCCCGGGAGGAGCTTTCTTT. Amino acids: CASSSSPLTPGGAFF.

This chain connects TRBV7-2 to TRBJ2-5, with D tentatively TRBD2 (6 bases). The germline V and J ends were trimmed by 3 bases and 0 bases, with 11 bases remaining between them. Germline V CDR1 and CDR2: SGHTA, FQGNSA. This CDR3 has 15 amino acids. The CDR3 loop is CASSLFSGNQETQYF. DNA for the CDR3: TGTGCCAGCAGCTTGTTTAGCGGAAACCAAGAGACCCAGTACTTC.

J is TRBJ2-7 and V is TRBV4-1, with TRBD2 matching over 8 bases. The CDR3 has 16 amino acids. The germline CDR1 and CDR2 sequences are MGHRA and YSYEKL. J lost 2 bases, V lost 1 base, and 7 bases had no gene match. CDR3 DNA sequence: TGCGCCAGCAGCCAAGGTACTAGCGGAGAAGCCTACGAGCAGTACTTC. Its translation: CASSQGTSGEAYEQYF.

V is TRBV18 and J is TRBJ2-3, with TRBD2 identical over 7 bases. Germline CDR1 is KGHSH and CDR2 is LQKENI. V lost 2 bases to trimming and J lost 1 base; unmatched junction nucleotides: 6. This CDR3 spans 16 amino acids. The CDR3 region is CASSPRSSGGTDTQYF. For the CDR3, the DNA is TGTGCCAGCTCACCAAGGTCTAGCGGAGGCACAGATACGCAGTATTTT. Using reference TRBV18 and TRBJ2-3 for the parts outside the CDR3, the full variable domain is NAGVMQNPRHLVRRRGQEARLRCSPMKGHSHVYWYRQLPEEGLKFMVYLQKENIIDESGMPKERFSAEFPKEGPSILRIQQVVRGDSAAYFCASSPRSSGGTDTQYFGPGTRLTVL.

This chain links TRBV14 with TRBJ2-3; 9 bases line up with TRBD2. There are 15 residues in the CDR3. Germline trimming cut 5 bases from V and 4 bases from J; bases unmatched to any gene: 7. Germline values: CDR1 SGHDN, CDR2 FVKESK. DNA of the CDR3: TGTGCCAGCAGCATCTTAGCGGGAGAAGCAGATACGCAGTATTTT. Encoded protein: CASSILAGEADTQYF.